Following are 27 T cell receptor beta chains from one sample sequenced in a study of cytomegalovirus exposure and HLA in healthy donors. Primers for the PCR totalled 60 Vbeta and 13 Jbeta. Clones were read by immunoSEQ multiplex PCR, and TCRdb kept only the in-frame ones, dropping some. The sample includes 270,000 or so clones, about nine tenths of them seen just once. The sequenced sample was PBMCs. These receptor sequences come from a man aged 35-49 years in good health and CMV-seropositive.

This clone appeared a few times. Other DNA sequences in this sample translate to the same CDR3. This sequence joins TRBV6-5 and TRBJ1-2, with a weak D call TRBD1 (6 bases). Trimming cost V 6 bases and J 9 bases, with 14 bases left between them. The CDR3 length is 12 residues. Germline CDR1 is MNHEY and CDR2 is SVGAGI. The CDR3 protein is CASSPGQGRYTF. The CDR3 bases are TGTGCCAGCAGCCCAGGGCAGGGGCGCTACACCTTC.

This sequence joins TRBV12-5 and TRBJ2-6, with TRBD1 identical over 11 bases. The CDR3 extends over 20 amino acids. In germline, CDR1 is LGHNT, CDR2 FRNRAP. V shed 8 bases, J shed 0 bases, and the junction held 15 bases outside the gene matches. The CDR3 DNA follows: TGTGCTAGTAGCCCCGTCCCGGGACAGGGGGACAGCTCTGGGGCCAACGTCCTGACTTTC. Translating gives CASSPVPGQGDSSGANVLTF.

The CDR3 sequence is CASSLAGTSVYLDEQFF. The CDR3 bases are TGTGCCAGCAGCTTAGCCGGGACTAGCGTGTACCTCGATGAGCAGTTCTTC. The chain carries TRBV7-9 and TRBJ2-1, with 10 bases that match TRBD2. The J segment lost 8 bases and the V segment lost 0 bases, leaving 10 bases of the junction unmatched. Germline-derived CDR1 and CDR2 are SEHNR and FQNEAQ (reference sequence). The CDR3 has 17 residues. The full variable domain, with the rest looked up from reference TRBV7-9 and TRBJ2-1, is DTGVSQNPRHKITKRGQNVTFRCDPISEHNRLYWYRQTLGQGPEFLTYFQNEAQLEKSRLLSDRFSAERPKGSFSTLEIQRTEQGDSAMYLCASSLAGTSVYLDEQFFGPGTRLTVL.

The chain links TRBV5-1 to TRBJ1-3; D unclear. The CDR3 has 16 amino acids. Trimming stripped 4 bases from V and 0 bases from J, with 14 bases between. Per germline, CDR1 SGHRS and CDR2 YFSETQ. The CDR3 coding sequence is TGCGCCAGCAGCCCCTCGGACGGACTCTCTGGAAACACCATATATTTT. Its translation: CASSPSDGLSGNTIYF. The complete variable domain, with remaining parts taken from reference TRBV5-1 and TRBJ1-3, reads KAGVTQTPRYLIKTRGQQVTLSCSPISGHRSVSWYQQTPGQGLQFLFEYFSETQRNKGNFPGRFSGRQFSNSRSEMNVSTLELGDSALYLCASSPSDGLSGNTIYFGEGSWLTVV.

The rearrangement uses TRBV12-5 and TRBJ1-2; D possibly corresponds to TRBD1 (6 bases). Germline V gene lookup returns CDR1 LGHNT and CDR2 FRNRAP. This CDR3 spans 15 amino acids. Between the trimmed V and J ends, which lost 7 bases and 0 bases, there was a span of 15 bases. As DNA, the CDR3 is TGTGCTAGTGCCCGGACAGCCCATGCTAACTATGGCTACACCTTC. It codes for CASARTAHANYGYTF.

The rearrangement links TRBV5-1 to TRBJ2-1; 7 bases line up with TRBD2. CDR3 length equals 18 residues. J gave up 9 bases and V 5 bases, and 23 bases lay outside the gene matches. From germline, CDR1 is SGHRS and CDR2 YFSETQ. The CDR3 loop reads CASSSFYDAGELQFEQFF. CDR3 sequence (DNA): TGCGCCAGCAGTTCCTTTTACGACGCGGGAGAGCTACAATTTGAGCAGTTCTTC.

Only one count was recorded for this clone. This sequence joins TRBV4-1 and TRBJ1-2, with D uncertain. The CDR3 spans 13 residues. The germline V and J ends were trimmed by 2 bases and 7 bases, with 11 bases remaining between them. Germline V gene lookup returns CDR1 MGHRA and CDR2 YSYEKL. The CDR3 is CASSQRETSGYTF. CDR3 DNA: TGCGCCAGCAGCCAAAGGGAAACTAGTGGCTACACCTTC.

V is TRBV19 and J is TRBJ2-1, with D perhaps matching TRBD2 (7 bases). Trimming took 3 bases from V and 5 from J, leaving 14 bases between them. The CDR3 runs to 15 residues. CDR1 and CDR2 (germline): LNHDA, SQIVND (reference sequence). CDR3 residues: CASSIRGAKNNEQFF. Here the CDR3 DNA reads TGTGCCAGTAGTATTCGGGGGGCGAAGAACAATGAGCAGTTCTTC. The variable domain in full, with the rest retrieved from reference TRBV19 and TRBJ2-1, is DGGITQSPKYLFRKEGQNVTLSCEQNLNHDAMYWYRQDPGQGLRLIYYSQIVNDFQKGDIAEGYSVSREKKESFPLTVTSAQKNPTAFYLCASSIRGAKNNEQFFGPGTRLTVL.

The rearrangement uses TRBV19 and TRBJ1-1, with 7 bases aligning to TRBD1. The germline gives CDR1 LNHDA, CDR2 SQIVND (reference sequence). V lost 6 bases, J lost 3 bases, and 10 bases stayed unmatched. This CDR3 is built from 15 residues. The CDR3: CASSTSYRGDTEAFF. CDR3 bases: TGTGCCAGTAGCACCTCATACAGGGGAGACACTGAAGCTTTCTTT.

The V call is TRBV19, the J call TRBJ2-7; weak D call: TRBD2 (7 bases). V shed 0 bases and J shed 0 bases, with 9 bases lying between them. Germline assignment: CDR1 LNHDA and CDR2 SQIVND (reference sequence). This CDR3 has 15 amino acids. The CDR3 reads CASSIDRGASYEQYF. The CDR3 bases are TGTGCCAGTAGTATAGATCGGGGGGCCTCCTACGAGCAGTACTTC.

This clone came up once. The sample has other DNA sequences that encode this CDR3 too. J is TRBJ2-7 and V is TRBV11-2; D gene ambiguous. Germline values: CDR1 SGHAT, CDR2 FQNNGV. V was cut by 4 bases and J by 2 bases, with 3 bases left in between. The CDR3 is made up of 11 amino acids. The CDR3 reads CASSSTYEQYF. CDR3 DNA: TGTGCCAGCAGCTCAACCTACGAGCAGTACTTC.

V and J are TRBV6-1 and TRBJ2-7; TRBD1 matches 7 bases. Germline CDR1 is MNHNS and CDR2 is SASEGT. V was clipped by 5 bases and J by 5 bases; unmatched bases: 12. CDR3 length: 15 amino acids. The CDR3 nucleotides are TGTGCCAGCAGTCGAGCCGGGACAGCAAAGGACGAGCAGTACTTC. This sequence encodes CASSRAGTAKDEQYF.

Here the CDR3 DNA reads TGTGCCACCAGCAGGGTACAGGGGACGTGGACTGAAGCTTTCTTT. Translation: CATSRVQGTWTEAFF. The V call is TRBV15, the J call TRBJ1-1; TRBD1 agrees at 7 bases. The CDR3 is made up of 15 amino acids. Germline V gene sequence: CDR1 LNHNV, CDR2 YYDKDF (reference sequence). V shed 3 bases and J 5 bases; nucleotides not matched to a gene: 9.

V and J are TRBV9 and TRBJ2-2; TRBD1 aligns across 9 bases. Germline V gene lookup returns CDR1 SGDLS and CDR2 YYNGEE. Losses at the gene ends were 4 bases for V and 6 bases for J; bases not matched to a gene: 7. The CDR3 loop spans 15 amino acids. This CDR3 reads CASSQTGQGSGELFF. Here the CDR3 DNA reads TGTGCCAGCAGCCAGACCGGACAGGGGTCCGGGGAGCTGTTTTTT.

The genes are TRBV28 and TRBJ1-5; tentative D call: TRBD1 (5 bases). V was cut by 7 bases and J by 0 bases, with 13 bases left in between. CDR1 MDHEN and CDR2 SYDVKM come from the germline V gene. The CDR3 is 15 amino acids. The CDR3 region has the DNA TGTGCCAGCACCCGGGGGGGAAATAGCAATCAGCCCCAGCATTTT. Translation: CASTRGGNSNQPQHF.

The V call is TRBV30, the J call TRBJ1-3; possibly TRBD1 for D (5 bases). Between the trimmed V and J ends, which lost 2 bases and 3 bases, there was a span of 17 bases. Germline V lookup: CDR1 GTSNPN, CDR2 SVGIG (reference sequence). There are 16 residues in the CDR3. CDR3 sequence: CAWSIRGLSFGNTIYF. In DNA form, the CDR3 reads TGTGCCTGGAGTATTAGGGGACTAAGCTTTGGAAACACCATATATTTT.

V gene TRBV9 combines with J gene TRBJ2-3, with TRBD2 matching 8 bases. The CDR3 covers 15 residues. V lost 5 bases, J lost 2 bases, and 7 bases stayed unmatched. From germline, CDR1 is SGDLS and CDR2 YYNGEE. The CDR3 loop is CASSLSGSPTDTQYF. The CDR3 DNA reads TGTGCCAGCAGTTTAAGCGGGAGCCCCACAGATACGCAGTATTTT.

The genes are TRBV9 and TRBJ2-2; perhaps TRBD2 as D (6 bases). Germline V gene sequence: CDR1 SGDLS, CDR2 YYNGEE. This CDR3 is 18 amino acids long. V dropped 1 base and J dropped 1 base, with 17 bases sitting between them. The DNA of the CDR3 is TGTGCCAGCAGCGTAACGGGAGAGGCGGTCGGGAACACCGGGGAGCTGTTTTTT. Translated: CASSVTGEAVGNTGELFF. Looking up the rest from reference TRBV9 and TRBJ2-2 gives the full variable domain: DSGVTQTPKHLITATGQRVTLRCSPRSGDLSVYWYQQSLDQGLQFLIQYYNGEERAKGNILERFSAQQFPDLHSELNLSSLELGDSALYFCASSVTGEAVGNTGELFFGEGSRLTVL.

CDR3 sequence reads: CAGGRAQNEQFF. DNA of the CDR3: TGTGCCGGAGGGAGGGCCCAGAATGAGCAGTTCTTC. The chain joins TRBV7-9 to TRBJ2-1; 7 bases map to TRBD2. In germline, CDR1 is SEHNR, CDR2 FQNEAQ (reference sequence). The CDR3 runs 12 residues. Losses at the gene ends were 11 bases for V and 7 bases for J; bases not matched to a gene: 8.

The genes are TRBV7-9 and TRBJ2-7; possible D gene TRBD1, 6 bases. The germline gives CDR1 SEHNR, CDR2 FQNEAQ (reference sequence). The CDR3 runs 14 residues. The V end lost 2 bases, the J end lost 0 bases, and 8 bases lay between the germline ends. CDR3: CASSLLQGSYEQYF. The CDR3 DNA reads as TGTGCCAGCAGCTTACTACAGGGCTCCTACGAGCAGTACTTC.

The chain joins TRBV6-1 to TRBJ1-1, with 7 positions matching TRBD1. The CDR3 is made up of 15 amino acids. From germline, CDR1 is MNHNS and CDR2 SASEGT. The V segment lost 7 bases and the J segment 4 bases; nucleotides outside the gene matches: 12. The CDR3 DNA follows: TGTGCCAGCACCCGGGACAGAATTGGGGGCACTGAAGCTTTCTTT. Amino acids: CASTRDRIGGTEAFF.

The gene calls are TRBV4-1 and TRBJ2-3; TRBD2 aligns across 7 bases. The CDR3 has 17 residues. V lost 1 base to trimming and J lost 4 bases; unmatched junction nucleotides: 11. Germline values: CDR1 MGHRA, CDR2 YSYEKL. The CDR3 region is CASSQVVAGVDPDTQYF. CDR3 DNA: TGCGCCAGCAGCCAAGTAGTGGCGGGGGTAGATCCAGATACGCAGTATTTT.

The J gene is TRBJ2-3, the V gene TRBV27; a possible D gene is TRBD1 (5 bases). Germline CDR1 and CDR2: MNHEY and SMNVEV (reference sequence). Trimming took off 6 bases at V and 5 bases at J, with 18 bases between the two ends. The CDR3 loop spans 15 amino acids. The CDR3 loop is CASRILPTVIDTQYF. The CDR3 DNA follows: TGTGCCAGCAGAATCCTACCGACAGTTATAGATACGCAGTATTTT.

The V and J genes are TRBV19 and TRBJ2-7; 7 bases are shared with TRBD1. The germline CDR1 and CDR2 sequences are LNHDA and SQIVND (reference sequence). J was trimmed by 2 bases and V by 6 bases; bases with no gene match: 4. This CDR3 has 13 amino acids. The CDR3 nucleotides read TGTGCCAGTAGCCTCGGGACAGCCTACGAGCAGTACTTC. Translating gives CASSLGTAYEQYF.

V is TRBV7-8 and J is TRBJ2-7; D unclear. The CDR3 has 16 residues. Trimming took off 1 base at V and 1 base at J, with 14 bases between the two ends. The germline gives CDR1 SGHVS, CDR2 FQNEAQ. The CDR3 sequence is CASSLVGSLESYEQYF. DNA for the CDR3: TGTGCCAGCAGCTTAGTAGGCTCTCTAGAATCCTACGAGCAGTACTTC. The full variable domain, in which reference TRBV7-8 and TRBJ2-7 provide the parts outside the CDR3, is GAGVSQSPRYKVAKRGQDVALRCDPISGHVSLFWYQQALGQGPEFLTYFQNEAQLDKSGLPSDRFFAERPEGSVSTLKIQRTQQEDSAVYLCASSLVGSLESYEQYFGPGTRLTVT.

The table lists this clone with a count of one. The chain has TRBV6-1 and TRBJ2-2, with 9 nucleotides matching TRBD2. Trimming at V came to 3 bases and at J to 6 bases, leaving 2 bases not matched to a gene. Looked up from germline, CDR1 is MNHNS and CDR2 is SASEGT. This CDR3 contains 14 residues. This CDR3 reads CASSELAGAGELFF. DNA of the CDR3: TGTGCCAGCAGTGAGTTAGCGGGAGCCGGGGAGCTGTTTTTT.

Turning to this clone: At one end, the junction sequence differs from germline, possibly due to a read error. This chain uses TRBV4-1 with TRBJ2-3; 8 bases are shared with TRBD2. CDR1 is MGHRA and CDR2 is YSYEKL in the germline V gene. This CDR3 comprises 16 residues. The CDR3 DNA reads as TGCGCCGGCAGCCAAACTAGCGGAGACCCCACAGATACGCAGTATTTT. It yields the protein CAGSQTSGDPTDTQYF.